This TCR beta chain was obtained from a study of post-analysis software for immune sequencing data. cDNA libraries for TCR beta contained unique molecular identifiers. TCRdb re-derived calls from the PCR reads in MiXCR, one entry per CDR3 protein. The data contain hundreds of thousands of distinct CDR3 sequences, approximately 50% of them singletons. Study-wide findings and caveats: The five TRBV segments detected at higher frequency in patients than in controls included TRBV5-6, TRBV5-1 and TRBV20-1.

V lost 6 bases to trimming and J lost 4 bases; unmatched junction nucleotides: 3. Germline-derived CDR1 and CDR2 are ENHRY and SYGVKD. The CDR3 is 15 amino acids. This clonotype came up a few times. Its antigen is still unknown. This sequence originates from a girl aged 10 to 17 with multiple sclerosis. Sequencing was done on a sample of blood. V is TRBV10-3 and J is TRBJ2-6, with 10 nucleotides matching TRBD1. Here the CDR3 DNA reads TGTGCCATCAGAGGGACAGGGGTCGGGGCCAACGTCCTGACTTTC. This sequence encodes CAIRGTGVGANVLTF.